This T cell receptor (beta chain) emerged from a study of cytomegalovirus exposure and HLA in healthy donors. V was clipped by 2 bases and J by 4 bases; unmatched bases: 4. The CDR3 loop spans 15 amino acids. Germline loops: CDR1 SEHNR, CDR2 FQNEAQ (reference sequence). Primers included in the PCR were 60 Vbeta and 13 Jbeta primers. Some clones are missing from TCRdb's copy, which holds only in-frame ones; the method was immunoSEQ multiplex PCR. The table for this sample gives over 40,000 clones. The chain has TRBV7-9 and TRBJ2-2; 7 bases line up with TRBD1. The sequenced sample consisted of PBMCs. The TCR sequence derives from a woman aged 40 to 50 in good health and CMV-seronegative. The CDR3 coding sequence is TGTGCCAGCAGCTTATACAGGGGTCCCACCGGGGAGCTGTTTTTT. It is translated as CASSLYRGPTGELFF.